Below, 3 T cell receptor beta chains from the same sample are listed, as sequenced in a study of cytomegalovirus exposure and HLA in healthy donors. The PCR was carried out with 60 Vbeta primers and 13 Jbeta primers. Produced via immunoSEQ multiplex PCR; TCRdb's table is partial and in-frame only. The table lists about 110,000 clones. The specimen sequenced was PBMCs. Receptors originate from a man aged 35 to 55 in good health and CMV-seropositive.

The genes are TRBV7-2 and TRBJ1-5; the D is unclear. This CDR3 has 15 residues. Trimming cost V 5 bases and J 3 bases, with 14 bases left between them. The germline V gene has CDR1 SGHTA and CDR2 FQGNSA. In nucleotides, the CDR3 is TGTGCCAGCAGCCACCGAGGAGAGTACAATCAGCCCCAGCATTTT. Translating gives CASSHRGEYNQPQHF.

The chain links TRBV9 to TRBJ1-1; D perhaps matches TRBD1 (5 bases). Germline CDR1 and CDR2: SGDLS and YYNGEE. V lost 3 bases and J 1 base, leaving 10 bases between the germline ends. The CDR3 spans 14 residues. The CDR3 reads CASSGQPPNTEAFF. Here the CDR3 DNA reads TGTGCCAGCAGCGGACAGCCTCCGAACACTGAAGCTTTCTTT.

This chain links TRBV2 with TRBJ2-1, with D perhaps matching TRBD1 (6 bases). This CDR3 region has 15 residues. The V end was cut by 6 bases, the J end by 5 bases, with 17 bases between. The germline V gene has CDR1 SNHLY and CDR2 FYNNEI. The CDR3 DNA reads as TGTGCCAGCAGCACAGGGTCCTATTCCCACAATGAGCAGTTCTTC. Its translation is CASSTGSYSHNEQFF. Using reference TRBV2 and TRBJ2-1 for the parts outside the CDR3, the full variable domain is EPEVTQTPSHQVTQMGQEVILRCVPISNHLYFYWYRQILGQKVEFLVSFYNNEISEKSEIFDDQFSVERPDGSNFTLKIRSTKLEDSAMYFCASSTGSYSHNEQFFGPGTRLTVL.